The rows below give T cell receptor beta chains drawn from one sample of a study of CD8+ T cells in alopecia areata. Measured with immunoSEQ multiplex PCR; TCRdb has only the in-frame clones, and not every one. This sample yields some 210,000 clones, of which more than 45% are seen a single time; more than 0.4% belongs to the top ten. The sequencing used CD4+ T cells sorted from blood, collected at week 0. These receptors were taken from a human donor with alopecia areata. Both conserved end residues are part of each CDR3. Each record gives: D gene, clone size, V gene, J gene, CDR3 protein, CDR3 DNA. D genes are given only for firm matches. Size is stated for part of the rows, as once, few or many counts, or as a class when the clone is expanded.

TRBD1	few	TRBV5-1	TRBJ2-7	CASSLRDSAYEQYF	TGCGCCAGCAGCTTGAGGGACAGCGCCTACGAGCAGTACTTC
-	-	TRBV25-1	TRBJ2-6	CASRSTLGASGANVLTF	TGTGCCAGCAGATCGACACTGGGGGCCTCTGGGGCCAACGTCCTGACTTTC
-	-	TRBV7-6	TRBJ2-5	CASSLLPQETQYF	TGTGCCAGCAGCTTATTACCCCAAGAGACCCAGTACTTC
-	-	TRBV5-6	TRBJ1-5	CASSLHGIGNNQPQHF	TGTGCCAGCAGCCTCCATGGGATAGGAAACAATCAGCCCCAGCATTTT
-	few	TRBV11-2	TRBJ1-1	CASSSSPKAFF	TGTGCCAGCAGCTCATCCCCAAAAGCTTTCTTT
-	few	TRBV12-5	TRBJ1-1	CASGLVPGRGTEAFF	TGTGCTAGTGGTTTGGTACCGGGCCGGGGCACTGAAGCTTTCTTT
TRBD2	-	TRBV19	TRBJ2-5	CASSIGAGEVQETQYF	TGTGCCAGTAGTATCGGGGCGGGAGAGGTTCAAGAGACCCAGTACTTC
-	-	TRBV7-2	TRBJ2-6	CASSLMGALSSGANVLTF	TGTGCCAGCAGCTTAATGGGGGCTCTCTCTTCTGGGGCCAACGTCCTGACTTTC
-	-	TRBV9	TRBJ2-7	CASSIPGAGEQYF	TGTGCCAGCAGCATCCCAGGGGCTGGGGAGCAGTACTTC
TRBD1	-	TRBV27	TRBJ1-1	CASSLGTGRNTEAFF	TGTGCCAGCAGTTTGGGGACAGGCCGAAACACTGAAGCTTTCTTT
TRBD2	-	TRBV4-1	TRBJ2-7	CASSQAGLAAYEQYF	TGCGCCAGCAGCCAAGCTGGACTAGCGGCCTACGAGCAGTACTTC
-	-	TRBV30	TRBJ1-1	CAWRSQMNTEAFF	TGTGCCTGGCGTTCACAGATGAACACTGAAGCTTTCTTT
-	few	TRBV6-6	TRBJ1-2	CASSYGYTF	TGTGCCAGCAGTTATGGCTACACCTTC
-	-	TRBV7-9	TRBJ1-2	CASSLSGGKGYTF	TGTGCCAGCAGCTTATCCGGGGGGAAGGGCTACACCTTC
-	once	TRBV4-2	TRBJ2-5	CASSQDWQGSSRESQYF	TGTGCCAGCAGCCAAGATTGGCAGGGAAGTTCGAGAGAGTCCCAGTACTTC
-	-	TRBV4-1	TRBJ2-7	CASSPLGTPSSYEQYF	TGCGCCAGCAGCCCGCTCGGTACACCAAGCTCCTACGAGCAGTACTTC
-	-	TRBV30	TRBJ1-1	CAWTHQVNTEAFF	TGTGCCTGGACCCACCAGGTGAACACTGAAGCTTTCTTT
-	-	TRBV4-1	TRBJ2-3	CASSQEFSGTSTDTQYF	TGCGCCAGCAGCCAAGAGTTTAGTGGTACTAGCACAGATACGCAGTATTTT
-	few	TRBV6-5	TRBJ2-6	CASSYSRTAGANVLTF	TGTGCCAGCAGTTACTCCCGGACAGCTGGGGCCAACGTCCTGACTTTC
-	few	TRBV2	TRBJ1-4	CASGSGAEKLFF	TGTGCCAGCGGCAGTGGTGCCGAAAAACTGTTTTTT
TRBD2	once	TRBV4-1	TRBJ2-1	CASSQVGLAGDNEQFF	TGCGCCAGCAGCCAAGTCGGACTAGCGGGAGACAATGAGCAGTTCTTC
TRBD2	-	TRBV7-2	TRBJ2-7	CASSSRTSGSYEQYF	TGTGCCAGCAGCTCCCGGACTAGCGGATCCTACGAGCAGTACTTC
-	many	TRBV29-1	TRBJ2-2	CSACLQGGGELFF	TGCAGCGCTTGCTTACAGGGTGGCGGGGAGCTGTTTTTT
-	few	TRBV18	TRBJ2-7	CASSPPGWRGSYEQYF	TGTGCCAGCTCACCTCCCGGATGGAGGGGCTCCTACGAGCAGTACTTC
TRBD1	few	TRBV30	TRBJ1-1	CAWSRQGRGIGEAFF	TGTGCCTGGAGCCGACAGGGCCGGGGGATAGGGGAAGCTTTCTTT
TRBD1	few	TRBV5-4	TRBJ1-1	CASAWTGALNTEAFF	TGTGCCAGCGCATGGACAGGGGCATTGAACACTGAAGCTTTCTTT
-	-	TRBV5-1	TRBJ2-3	CASSLGQVTSTDTQYF	TGCGCCAGCAGCTTGGGACAGGTGACTAGCACAGATACGCAGTATTTT
-	-	TRBV29-1	TRBJ2-7	CSVEMGARYEQYF	TGCAGCGTTGAAATGGGAGCCCGCTACGAGCAGTACTTC
-	-	TRBV29-1	TRBJ2-3	CSVSTGFRTDTQYF	TGCAGCGTTTCCACAGGATTCCGCACAGATACGCAGTATTTT
TRBD1	-	TRBV7-9	TRBJ1-6	CASSLGQGYSPLHF	TGTGCCAGCAGCTTAGGACAGGGCTATTCACCCCTCCACTTT
-	-	TRBV5-1	TRBJ2-7	CASSLGSFYEQYF	TGCGCCAGCAGCTTGGGCAGCTTCTACGAGCAGTACTTC
-	few	TRBV29-1	TRBJ2-4	CSVAFIAKNIQYF	TGCAGCGTGGCCTTTATAGCCAAAAACATTCAGTACTTC
-	-	TRBV7-2	TRBJ1-2	CASSLVGAPFYGYTF	TGTGCCAGCAGCTTAGTAGGCGCGCCCTTCTATGGCTACACCTTC
-	once	TRBV6-5	TRBJ1-5	CASSYSNSNQPQHF	TGTGCCAGCAGTTACTCGAATTCAAATCAGCCCCAGCATTTT
-	many	TRBV14	TRBJ1-2	CASSLRGSYGYTF	TGTGCCAGCAGTCTCAGGGGAAGCTATGGCTACACCTTC
-	few	TRBV7-3	TRBJ2-7	CASSLTPGYEQYF	TGTGCCAGCAGCTTAACACCCGGCTACGAGCAGTACTTC
-	-	TRBV7-3	TRBJ2-1	CASSTPRGGGVYNEQFF	TGTGCCAGCAGCACCCCCCGCGGTGGCGGGGTCTACAATGAGCAGTTCTTC
TRBD1	few	TRBV18	TRBJ2-7	CASSDRDSYEQYF	TGTGCCAGCTCAGACCGGGACAGTTACGAGCAGTACTTC
-	-	TRBV29-1	TRBJ1-1	CSVGAFEAFF	TGCAGCGTGGGGGCGTTTGAAGCTTTCTTT
-	once	TRBV5-1	TRBJ2-7	CASSLAPGTSSREQYF	TGCGCCAGCAGCTTGGCCCCCGGGACGAGCTCACGTGAGCAGTACTTC
TRBD1	-	TRBV5-1	TRBJ1-1	CASSLEQGSVNTEAFF	TGCGCCAGCAGCTTGGAACAGGGGTCCGTGAACACTGAAGCTTTCTTT
TRBD1	few	TRBV4-1	TRBJ1-2	CASSQDKSLTGGLHGYTF	TGCGCCAGCAGCCAAGATAAAAGCCTGACAGGGGGATTGCATGGCTACACCTTC
-	-	TRBV4-1	TRBJ2-1	CASSPILGGLDEQFF	TGCGCCAGCAGCCCGATCTTGGGGGGCTTGGATGAGCAGTTCTTC
-	-	TRBV28	TRBJ1-1	CASSLGYGAFF	TGTGCCAGCAGTTTAGGTTATGGGGCTTTCTTT
-	-	TRBV30	TRBJ1-2	CAWSSGGQGISYTF	TGTGCCTGGAGCAGTGGAGGTCAGGGTATTAGCTACACCTTC
-	-	TRBV29-1	TRBJ2-2	CSAAGLPRRTGAGELFF	TGCAGCGCGGCAGGGTTACCGCGTAGAACGGGCGCCGGGGAGCTGTTTTTT
TRBD1	few	TRBV29-1	TRBJ1-5	CSVVLGTGGPQPQHF	TGCAGCGTTGTTCTAGGGACAGGGGGCCCTCAGCCCCAGCATTTT
TRBD2	once	TRBV9	TRBJ2-3	CASSVGQYRLAGVGDTQYF	TGTGCCAGCAGCGTAGGGCAGTACAGACTAGCGGGAGTTGGAGATACGCAGTATTTT
-	-	TRBV10-3	TRBJ1-1	CAISDVRGKDTEAFF	TGTGCCATCAGTGACGTCAGGGGCAAGGACACTGAAGCTTTCTTT
-	-	TRBV29-1	TRBJ1-4	CSVRTGNEKLFF	TGCAGCGTGAGGACGGGTAATGAAAAACTGTTTTTT
TRBD2	-	TRBV13	TRBJ2-3	CASSFYNPAGADTQYF	TGTGCCAGCAGCTTTTACAACCCTGCGGGGGCAGATACGCAGTATTTT
-	-	TRBV7-2	TRBJ1-5	CASSPRGNSNQPQHF	TGTGCCAGCAGCCCCAGGGGAAATAGCAATCAGCCCCAGCATTTT
TRBD1	-	TRBV29-1	TRBJ2-5	CSAGQETQYF	TGCAGCGCGGGACAGGAGACCCAGTACTTC
-	-	TRBV29-1	TRBJ1-1	CSVEGASTEAFF	TGCAGCGTTGAGGGGGCGAGCACTGAAGCTTTCTTT
-	-	TRBV7-9	TRBJ1-1	CASMRGWTEAFF	TGTGCCAGCATGCGGGGGTGGACTGAAGCTTTCTTT